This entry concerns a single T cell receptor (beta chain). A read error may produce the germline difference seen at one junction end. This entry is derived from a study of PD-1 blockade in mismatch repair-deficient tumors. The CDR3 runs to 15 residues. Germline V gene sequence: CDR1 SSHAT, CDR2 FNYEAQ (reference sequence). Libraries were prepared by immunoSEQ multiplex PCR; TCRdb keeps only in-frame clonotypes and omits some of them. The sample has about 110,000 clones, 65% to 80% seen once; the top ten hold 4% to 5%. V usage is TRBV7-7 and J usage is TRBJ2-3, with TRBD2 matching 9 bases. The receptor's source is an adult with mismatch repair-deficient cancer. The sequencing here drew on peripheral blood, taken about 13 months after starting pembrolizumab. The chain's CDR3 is CASSFSGSTSDTQYF. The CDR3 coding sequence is TGTGCTAGCAGCTTTAGCGGGAGTACTTCAGATACGCAGTATTTT.